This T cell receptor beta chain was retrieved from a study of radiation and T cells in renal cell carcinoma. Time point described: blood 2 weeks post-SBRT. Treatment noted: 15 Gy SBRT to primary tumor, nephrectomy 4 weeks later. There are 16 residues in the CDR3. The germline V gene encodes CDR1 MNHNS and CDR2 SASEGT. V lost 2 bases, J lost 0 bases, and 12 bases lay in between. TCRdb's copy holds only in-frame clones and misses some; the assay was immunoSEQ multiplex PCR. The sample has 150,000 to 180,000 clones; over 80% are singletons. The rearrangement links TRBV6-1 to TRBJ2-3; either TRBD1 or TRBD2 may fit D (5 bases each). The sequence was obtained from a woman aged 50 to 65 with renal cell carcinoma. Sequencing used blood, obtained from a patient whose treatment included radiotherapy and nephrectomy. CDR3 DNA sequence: TGTGCCAGCAGTGAAAAAAGGGGACCCAGCACAGATACGCAGTATTTT. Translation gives CASSEKRGPSTDTQYF.